The clone carrying this T cell receptor (beta chain) was seen once. Its target is not known. The second PCR ran about 6 to 11 cycles with a sample-barcoded 5' primer and J-beta primers. TCRdb analysed the 5' RACE reads with MiXCR anew, one entry per CDR3 protein. The repertoire includes 700,000 or so distinct CDR3 sequences, about 24% of them detected once, and approximately 20% sits in the top ten. Isolation of PBMCs gave at least 6.5 million cells per sample. These data originate in a study of blood T cells in healthy people across ages. Looking at the study overall: Per two T cells, template switching captured roughly one barcoded beta molecule.

V was trimmed by 3 bases and J by 4 bases, leaving 12 bases between them. The CDR3 runs to 14 residues. Germline lookup yields CDR1 SGHTA and CDR2 FQGNSA. Findings and caveats of the study: Researchers deemed the diversity estimates from one million T cells underestimates. Long-lived and aged donors differed, with more naive CD4+ cells and higher diversity in the long-lived.

The chain has TRBV7-2 and TRBJ2-5; D remains unclear. The sample taken for sequencing was blood. This TCR came from a man between 65 and 79 years old in good health. CDR3 sequence reads: CASSFFGRRETQYF. As DNA, the CDR3 is TGTGCCAGCAGCTTTTTCGGTAGAAGAGAGACCCAGTACTTC.